This T cell receptor (beta chain) was captured in a study of OX40 agonist ivuxolimab in advanced cancers. Looking at the study overall: Ivuxolimab was an agonistic, fully human IgG2 monoclonal antibody directed against OX40 (CD134), a costimulatory receptor. Peripheral TCRbeta sequencing was intended to test whether TCR sequence diversity was altered and clonal T-cell expansion was caused by ivuxolimab. Prior anti-PD-1, anti-PD-L1 or anti-CTLA-4 therapy was permitted, and checkpoint inhibitors had been received by around 39% of dose-escalation patients. Intravenous ivuxolimab was administered to patients every 2 weeks at six dose levels: 0.01, 0.1, 0.3, 1.5, 3 and 10 mg/kg. The monotherapy dose-escalation portion (N of about 50 patients) of the phase I ivuxolimab trial is reported in the paper. In the dose-escalation cohort, about four fifths of patients were male, and the mean age was around 65 years with a range of roughly 23 to 79. Partial responses were achieved by three dose-escalation patients, of whom one had hepatocellular carcinoma and two had cutaneous melanoma. Of the roughly 50 dose-escalation patients, hepatocellular carcinoma was present in about 20, melanoma in roughly 15, renal cell carcinoma in 9 and head and neck cancer in 9. Overall study outcomes, separate from this receptor: The antigen specificity of the clonally expanded peripheral T cells was not determined. Low levels of normalized T-cell clonal expansion were also seen in some nonresponding patients. In the 0.1-3.0 mg/kg groups, partial responders were among the patients with the lowest normalized peripheral clonal expansion, particularly in CD8+ T cells. On average, CD8+ T cells showed more expanded clones than CD4+ T cells after ivuxolimab. At doses of 0.1 to 3.0 mg/kg, clonal expansion of both CD4+ and CD8+ T cells in blood was seen between baseline and week 6.

Reading from cysteine to phenylalanine, the CDR3 counts 16 amino acids. The retained sequence is limited to the CDR3, 48 bases, with the frame set at the first base. The germline V gene specifies SGHTA as CDR1 and FQGNSA as CDR2. The germline V and J ends show losses of 1 base and 2 bases respectively, and no gene match explains 4 bases of the junction. Genomic DNA was extracted from sorted cells for sequencing of the TCRbeta CDR3 region. The immunoSEQ Assay was used to sequence the TCRbeta CDR3 regions. TCRdb re-hosts the immuneACCESS table, in-frame sequences only. Its copies lack some clones; in the studies checked, an unresolved V gene accounts for under half of them, and the cause for the rest is not known. In this sample the table shows approximately 91,000 clones, around 87% of which occur a single time. The ten largest make up about 4.7% of the sample. With respect to this clone: No antigen is known for it. No qualities accompany the bases; no much larger clone lies one base away.

The trial excluded patients who had a history of autoimmune disease or were on systemic immunosuppression. Peripheral blood for TCR sequencing was drawn from every dose cohort at baseline, at cycle 4 day 1 and at cycle 7 day 1. Samples were obtained from an open-label, multicenter, first-in-human phase I dose-escalation trial of ivuxolimab. The trial enrolled adults with locally advanced or metastatic head and neck squamous cell, hepatocellular, melanoma or renal cell carcinoma. Before TCR sequencing, CD4+ and CD8+ T cells were separately sorted from peripheral blood. The sequence was obtained from an adult with an advanced solid tumor such as melanoma, head and neck, liver or kidney cancer. Recombination connected TRBV7-2 to TRBJ2-2; 7 central nucleotides agree with TRBD2. The sample here was CD4+ or CD8+ T cells sorted from blood, taken in a trial of the OX40 agonist ivuxolimab. The DNA sequence is TGTGCCAGCAGCTTAGTCCCTAGCGGAAACACCGGGGAGCTGTTTTTT. Translated, this is CASSLVPSGNTGELFF.